This passage covers 18 T cell receptor beta chains from one sample sequenced in a study of cytomegalovirus exposure and HLA in healthy donors. PCR involved 60 Vbeta and 13 Jbeta primers. The table came from immunoSEQ multiplex PCR; TCRdb's copy has only in-frame clones and leaves some out. The table lists under 250,000 clones, 70% to 90% of them singletons. The sequencing input was PBMCs. Receptors originate from a human donor in good health.

This sequence joins TRBV5-6 and TRBJ2-7; D is undetermined. V was pared by 3 bases and J by 0 bases, with 7 bases between. This CDR3 region has 13 residues. Per germline, CDR1 SGHDT and CDR2 YYEEEE. DNA for the CDR3: TGTGCCAGCAGCTCAGCGAGCTCCTACGAGCAGTACTTC. It is translated as CASSSASSYEQYF. The full variable domain, with the rest looked up from reference TRBV5-6 and TRBJ2-7, is DAGVTQSPTHLIKTRGQQVTLRCSPKSGHDTVSWYQQALGQGPQFIFQYYEEEERQRGNFPDRFSGHQFPNYSSELNVNALLLGDSALYLCASSSASSYEQYFGPGTRLTVT.

The CDR3 reads CASKGGYGYTF. For the CDR3, the DNA is TGCGCCAGCAAAGGAGGCTATGGCTACACCTTC. The chain uses TRBV23-1 and TRBJ1-2; D not resolved. TRBV23-1 qualifies as an ORF whose function is uncertain. The CDR3 sequence is 11 residues long. V shed 7 bases and J shed 4 bases, with 7 bases lying between them.

This clone was observed once. This chain uses TRBV19 with TRBJ2-7, with D tentatively TRBD2 (6 bases). The CDR3 loop spans 13 amino acids. Trimming pared 4 bases from V and 5 bases from J, leaving 12 bases between. The germline V gene has CDR1 LNHDA and CDR2 SQIVND (reference sequence). CDR3 amino acids: CASSRIPSDEQYF. Written as DNA, the CDR3 is TGTGCCAGTAGTAGGATTCCTAGCGACGAGCAGTACTTC.

Notes on this clone: The junction and the germline gene differ at one end; a read error may be behind it. The V call is TRBV7-9, the J call TRBJ1-2; D ambiguous. The V gene's germline CDR1 is SEHNR and CDR2 FQNEAQ (reference sequence). CDR3 length equals 16 residues. CDR3 protein: CSSSLEARAERYGYTF. In DNA form, the CDR3 reads TGTTCCAGCAGCTTAGAGGCCCGAGCAGAGCGATATGGCTACACCTTC. The entire variable domain, with the rest obtained from reference TRBV7-9 and TRBJ1-2, is as follows: DTGVSQNPRHKITKRGQNVTFRCDPISEHNRLYWYRQTLGQGPEFLTYFQNEAQLEKSRLLSDRFSAERPKGSFSTLEIQRTEQGDSAMYLCSSSLEARAERYGYTFGSGTRLTVV.

J is TRBJ2-7 and V is TRBV10-3; 9 bases agree with TRBD2. The CDR3 has 14 residues. The V and J ends lost 10 bases and 0 bases, in that order; junction bases with no gene match: 7. The V gene's germline CDR1 is ENHRY and CDR2 SYGVKD. This CDR3 reads CATKGSGSSYEQYF. The CDR3 nucleotides read TGTGCCACAAAGGGTAGCGGGAGCTCCTACGAGCAGTACTTC.

V gene TRBV28 combines with J gene TRBJ2-7; TRBD2 matches 8 bases. The length of the CDR3 is 14 residues. V shed 7 bases, J shed 2 bases, and the junction held 7 bases outside the gene matches. CDR1 and CDR2 from the germline V gene are MDHEN and SYDVKM. The CDR3 nucleotides read TGTGCCAGCACCGTTACTAGCGGCACCTACGAGCAGTACTTC. It translates to CASTVTSGTYEQYF. The entire variable domain, with the rest obtained from reference TRBV28 and TRBJ2-7, is as follows: DVKVTQSSRYLVKRTGEKVFLECVQDMDHENMFWYRQDPGLGLRLIYFSYDVKMKEKGDIPEGYSVSREKKERFSLILESASTNQTSMYLCASTVTSGTYEQYFGPGTRLTVT.

The rearrangement joins TRBV7-9 to TRBJ2-2; no clear D gene. Trimming cost V 5 bases and J 5 bases, with 9 bases left between them. This CDR3 is built from 13 residues. CDR1 SEHNR and CDR2 FQNEAQ come from the germline V gene (reference sequence). The CDR3 loop is CASSPTGTGELFF. Here the CDR3 DNA reads TGTGCCAGCAGCCCGACCGGGACCGGGGAGCTGTTTTTT.

The chain uses TRBV29-1 and TRBJ2-1; D gene unclear. Trimming pared 2 bases from V and 9 bases from J, leaving 14 bases between. The CDR3 has 13 amino acids. CDR1 SQVTM and CDR2 ANQGSEA come from the germline V gene. The CDR3 loop reads CSVEYPSEREQFF. The CDR3 DNA reads TGCAGCGTTGAATACCCTAGTGAACGTGAGCAGTTCTTC.

This sequence joins TRBV18 and TRBJ2-5; TRBD2 matches 7 bases. V lost 3 bases, J lost 4 bases, and 8 bases stayed unmatched. The V gene's germline CDR1 is KGHSH and CDR2 LQKENI. The CDR3 spans 15 residues. The DNA for the CDR3 is TGTGCCAGCTCACCCAGGGAGGGAGGAGGAGAGACCCAGTACTTC. This translates into CASSPREGGGETQYF.

The chain carries TRBV29-1 and TRBJ2-1; 7 bases align to TRBD2. Germline trimming cut 6 bases from V and 0 bases from J; bases unmatched to any gene: 23. CDR1 and CDR2 from the germline V gene are SQVTM and ANQGSEA. This CDR3 has 20 residues. In DNA, the CDR3 is TGCAGCGTCGCAGTGAGACAGCCGGGACTACTCTATCGCTCCTACAATGAGCAGTTCTTC. Translated, it gives CSVAVRQPGLLYRSYNEQFF.

This clone was seen a few times. The CDR3 loop is CASSANRGWDEQYF. CDR3 bases: TGTGCCAGCAGCGCTAACAGGGGATGGGACGAGCAGTACTTC. The chain links TRBV9 to TRBJ2-7, with TRBD1 matching 7 bases. The V segment lost 3 bases and the J segment 5 bases; nucleotides outside the gene matches: 8. The germline V gene encodes CDR1 SGDLS and CDR2 YYNGEE. CDR3 length: 14 amino acids. Supplemented by reference TRBV9 and TRBJ2-7, the full variable domain reads DSGVTQTPKHLITATGQRVTLRCSPRSGDLSVYWYQQSLDQGLQFLIQYYNGEERAKGNILERFSAQQFPDLHSELNLSSLELGDSALYFCASSANRGWDEQYFGPGTRLTVT.

This clone was seen once. The V and J genes are TRBV6-1 and TRBJ1-2, with 8 bases identical to TRBD1. From germline, CDR1 is MNHNS and CDR2 SASEGT. After removal of 1 base from V and 0 bases from J, the junction contained 7 bases not matched to a gene. The CDR3 length is 17 residues. Here the CDR3 reads CASSEGGQATTNYGYTF. In nucleotides, the CDR3 is TGTGCCAGCAGTGAAGGGGGACAGGCAACTACTAACTATGGCTACACCTTC.

In its sample, this clone was seen once. V usage is TRBV7-2 and J usage is TRBJ2-1, with TRBD2 as a possible D gene (5 bases). CDR1 SGHTA and CDR2 FQGNSA come from the germline V gene. The length of the CDR3 is 12 residues. V lost 5 bases and J 13 bases, leaving 15 bases between the germline ends. Here the CDR3 reads CASSLPGLPQFF. CDR3 coding DNA: TGTGCCAGCAGCCTACCAGGACTTCCTCAGTTCTTC.

J is TRBJ1-2 and V is TRBV6-6; no reliable D call. CDR3 length equals 13 residues. Trimming left V 7 bases short and J 8 bases short, with 17 bases between. Germline values: CDR1 MNHNY, CDR2 SVGAGI (reference sequence). The CDR3 DNA reads as TGTGCCAGCACCAAGAGGGCGCCCGGCGGCTACACCTTC. Translation: CASTKRAPGGYTF.

The chain employs TRBV10-3 and TRBJ2-1; 12 nucleotides agree with TRBD2. The CDR3 has 14 residues. V trimming: 9 bases; J trimming: 3 bases; junction bases outside the gene matches: 3. CDR1 is ENHRY, CDR2 SYGVKD, per germline. As DNA, the CDR3 is TGTGCCATTCGGACTAGCGGGAACTACAATGAGCAGTTCTTC. The encoded protein is CAIRTSGNYNEQFF.

The chain joins TRBV2 to TRBJ2-6, with TRBD2 as a possible D gene (6 bases). Trimming took 3 bases from V and 3 from J, leaving 9 bases between them. The CDR3 contains 15 residues. The germline gives CDR1 SNHLY, CDR2 FYNNEI. CDR3 region: CASSEEGGGANVLTF. CDR3 nucleotides: TGTGCCAGCAGTGAGGAGGGTGGTGGGGCCAACGTCCTGACTTTC.

V gene TRBV9 combines with J gene TRBJ2-1; 9 nucleotides line up with TRBD2. Germline V gene sequence: CDR1 SGDLS, CDR2 YYNGEE. Unmatched junction bases numbered 4, after V lost 0 bases and J lost 0 bases. This CDR3 is built from 17 residues. The CDR3 region is CASSVDISGSSYNEQFF. The CDR3 DNA reads as TGTGCCAGCAGCGTAGATATTAGCGGGAGCTCCTACAATGAGCAGTTCTTC.

The rearrangement links TRBV7-2 to TRBJ2-6, with a possible D match to TRBD1 (7 bases). The CDR3 is 17 amino acids. CDR1 and CDR2 (germline): SGHTA, FQGNSA. The germline V and J ends were trimmed by 1 base and 2 bases, with 12 bases remaining between them. CDR3 residues: CASSLVAGGTGANVLTF. The CDR3 nucleotides read TGTGCCAGCAGCTTAGTGGCAGGGGGGACTGGGGCCAACGTCCTGACTTTC.